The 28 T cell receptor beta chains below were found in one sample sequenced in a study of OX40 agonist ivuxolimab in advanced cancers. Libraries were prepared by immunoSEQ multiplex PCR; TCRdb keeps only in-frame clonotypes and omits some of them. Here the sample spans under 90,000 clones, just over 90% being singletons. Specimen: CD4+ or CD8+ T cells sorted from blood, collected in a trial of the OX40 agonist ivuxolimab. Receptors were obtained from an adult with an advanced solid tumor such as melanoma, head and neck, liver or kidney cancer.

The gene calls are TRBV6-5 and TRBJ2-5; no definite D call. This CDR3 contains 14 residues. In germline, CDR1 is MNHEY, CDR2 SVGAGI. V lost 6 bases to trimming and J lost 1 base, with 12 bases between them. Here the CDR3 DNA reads TGTGCCAGCAGCCCCGCGGCAGGCCAAGAGACCCAGTACTTC. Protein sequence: CASSPAAGQETQYF.

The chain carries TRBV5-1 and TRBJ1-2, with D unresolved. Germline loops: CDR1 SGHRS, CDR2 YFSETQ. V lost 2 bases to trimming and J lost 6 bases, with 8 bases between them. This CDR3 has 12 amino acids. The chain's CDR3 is CASSFGTDGYTF. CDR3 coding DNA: TGCGCCAGCAGCTTCGGTACAGATGGCTACACCTTC.

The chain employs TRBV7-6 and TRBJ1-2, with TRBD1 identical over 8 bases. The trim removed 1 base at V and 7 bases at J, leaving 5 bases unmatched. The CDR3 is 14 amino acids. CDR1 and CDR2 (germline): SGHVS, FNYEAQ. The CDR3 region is CASSLDGGQGGYTF. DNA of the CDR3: TGTGCCAGCAGCTTAGATGGAGGACAGGGTGGCTACACCTTC.

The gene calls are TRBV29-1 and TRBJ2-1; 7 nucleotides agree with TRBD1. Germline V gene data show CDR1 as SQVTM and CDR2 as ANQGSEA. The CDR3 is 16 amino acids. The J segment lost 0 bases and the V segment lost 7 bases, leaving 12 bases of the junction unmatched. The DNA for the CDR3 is TGCAGCGCCACCAACCGACAGGGATCCTCCTACAATGAGCAGTTCTTC. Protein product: CSATNRQGSSYNEQFF.

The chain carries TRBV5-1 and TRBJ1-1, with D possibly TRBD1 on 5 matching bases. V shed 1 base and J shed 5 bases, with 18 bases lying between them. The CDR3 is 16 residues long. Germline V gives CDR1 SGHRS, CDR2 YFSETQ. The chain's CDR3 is CASSLSSRASQTEAFF. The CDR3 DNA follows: TGCGCCAGCAGCTTGTCGTCCAGGGCTAGTCAGACTGAAGCTTTCTTT.

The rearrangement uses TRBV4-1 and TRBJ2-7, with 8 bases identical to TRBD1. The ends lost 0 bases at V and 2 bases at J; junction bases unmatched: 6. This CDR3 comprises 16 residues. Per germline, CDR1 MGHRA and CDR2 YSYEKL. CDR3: CASSQDGDRPTYEQYF. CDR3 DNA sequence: TGCGCCAGCAGCCAAGATGGGGACAGGCCAACCTACGAGCAGTACTTC.

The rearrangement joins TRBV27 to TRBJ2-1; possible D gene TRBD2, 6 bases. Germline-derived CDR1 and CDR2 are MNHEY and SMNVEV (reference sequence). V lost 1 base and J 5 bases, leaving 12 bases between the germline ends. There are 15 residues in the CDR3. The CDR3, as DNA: TGTGCCAGCAGTTTATTGGGGGGTGAGGACAATGAGCAGTTCTTC. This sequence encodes CASSLLGGEDNEQFF.

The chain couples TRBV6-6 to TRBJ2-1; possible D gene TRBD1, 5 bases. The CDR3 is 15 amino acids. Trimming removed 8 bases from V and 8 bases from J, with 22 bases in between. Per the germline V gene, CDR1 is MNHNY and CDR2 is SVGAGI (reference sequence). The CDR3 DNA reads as TGTGCCAGCCCCCCGGACATCTTGAATATCCATGAGCAGTTCTTC. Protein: CASPPDILNIHEQFF.

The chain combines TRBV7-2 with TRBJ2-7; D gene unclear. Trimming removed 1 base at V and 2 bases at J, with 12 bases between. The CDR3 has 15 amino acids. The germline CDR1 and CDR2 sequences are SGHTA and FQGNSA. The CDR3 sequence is CASSLGSGPTYEQYF. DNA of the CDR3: TGTGCCAGCAGCTTAGGTTCCGGCCCTACCTACGAGCAGTACTTC.

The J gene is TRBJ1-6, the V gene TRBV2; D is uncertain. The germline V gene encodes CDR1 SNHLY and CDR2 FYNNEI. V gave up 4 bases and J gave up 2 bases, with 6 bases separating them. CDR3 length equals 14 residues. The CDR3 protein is CASSGAAYNSPLHF. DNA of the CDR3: TGTGCCAGCAGTGGGGCGGCCTATAATTCACCCCTCCACTTT.

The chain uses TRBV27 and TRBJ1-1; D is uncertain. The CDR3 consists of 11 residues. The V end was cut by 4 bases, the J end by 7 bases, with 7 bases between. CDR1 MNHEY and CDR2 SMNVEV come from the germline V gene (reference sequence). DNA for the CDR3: TGTGCCAGCAGTTCCGGGTTTGAAGCTTTCTTT. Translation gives CASSSGFEAFF.

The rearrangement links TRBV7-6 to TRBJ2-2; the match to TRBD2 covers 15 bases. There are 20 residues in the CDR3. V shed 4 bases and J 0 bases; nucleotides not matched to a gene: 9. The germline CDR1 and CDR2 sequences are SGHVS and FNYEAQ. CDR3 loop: CASSYRTSGRVTTNTGELFF. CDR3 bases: TGTGCCAGCAGCTATAGGACTAGCGGGAGGGTAACCACGAACACCGGGGAGCTGTTTTTT.

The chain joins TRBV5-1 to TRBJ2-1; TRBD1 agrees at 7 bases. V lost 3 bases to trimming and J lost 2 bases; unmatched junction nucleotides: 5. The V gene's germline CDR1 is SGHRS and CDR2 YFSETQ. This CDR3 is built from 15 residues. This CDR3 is CASSYTGETYNEQFF. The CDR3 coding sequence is TGCGCCAGCAGCTATACAGGGGAGACCTACAATGAGCAGTTCTTC.

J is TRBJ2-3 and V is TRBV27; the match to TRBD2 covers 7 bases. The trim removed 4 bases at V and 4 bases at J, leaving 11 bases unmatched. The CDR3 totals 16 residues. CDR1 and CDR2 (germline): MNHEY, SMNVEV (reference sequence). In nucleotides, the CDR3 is TGTGCCAGCAGTTCCTTCACACGTGGGGGGGCAGATACGCAGTATTTT. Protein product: CASSSFTRGGADTQYF.

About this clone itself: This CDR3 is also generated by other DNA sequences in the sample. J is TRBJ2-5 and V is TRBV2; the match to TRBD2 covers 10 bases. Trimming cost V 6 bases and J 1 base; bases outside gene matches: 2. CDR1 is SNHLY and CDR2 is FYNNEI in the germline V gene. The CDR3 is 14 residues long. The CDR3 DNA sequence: TGTGCCAGCAGCGAGCGGGGGGGCCAAGAGACCCAGTACTTC. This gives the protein CASSERGGQETQYF.

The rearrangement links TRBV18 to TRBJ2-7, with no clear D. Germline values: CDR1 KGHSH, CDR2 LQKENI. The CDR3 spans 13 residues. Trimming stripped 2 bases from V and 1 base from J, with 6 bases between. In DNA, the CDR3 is TGTGCCAGCTCACCAGGAGCGTCCTACGAGCAGTACTTC. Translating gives CASSPGASYEQYF. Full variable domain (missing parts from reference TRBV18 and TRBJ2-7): NAGVMQNPRHLVRRRGQEARLRCSPMKGHSHVYWYRQLPEEGLKFMVYLQKENIIDESGMPKERFSAEFPKEGPSILRIQQVVRGDSAAYFCASSPGASYEQYFGPGTRLTVT.

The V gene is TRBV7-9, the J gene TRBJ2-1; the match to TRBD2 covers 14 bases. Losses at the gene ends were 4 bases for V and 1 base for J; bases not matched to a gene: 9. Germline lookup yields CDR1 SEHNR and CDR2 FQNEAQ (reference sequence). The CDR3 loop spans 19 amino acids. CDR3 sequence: CASSSSGTSGSSSYNEQFF. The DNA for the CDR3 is TGTGCCAGCAGCTCCTCCGGGACTAGCGGGAGTTCATCCTACAATGAGCAGTTCTTC.

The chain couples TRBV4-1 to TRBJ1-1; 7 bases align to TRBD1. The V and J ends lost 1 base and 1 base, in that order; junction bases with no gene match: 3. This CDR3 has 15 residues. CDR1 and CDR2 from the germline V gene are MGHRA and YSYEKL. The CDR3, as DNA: TGCGCCAGCAGCCAAGGGAGGGGGCGGAACACTGAAGCTTTCTTT. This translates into CASSQGRGRNTEAFF.

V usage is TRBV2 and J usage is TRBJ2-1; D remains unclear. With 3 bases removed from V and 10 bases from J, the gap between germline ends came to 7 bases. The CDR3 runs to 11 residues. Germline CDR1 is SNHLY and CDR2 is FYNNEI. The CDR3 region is CASSEVQEQFF. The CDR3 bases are TGTGCCAGCAGTGAGGTTCAGGAGCAGTTCTTC.

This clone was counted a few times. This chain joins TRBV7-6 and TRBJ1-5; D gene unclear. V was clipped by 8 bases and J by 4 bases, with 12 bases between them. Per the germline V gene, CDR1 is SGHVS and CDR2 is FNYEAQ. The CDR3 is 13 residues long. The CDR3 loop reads CASSRGANQPQHF. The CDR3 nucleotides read TGTGCCAGCTCCCGGGGAGCAAATCAGCCCCAGCATTTT.

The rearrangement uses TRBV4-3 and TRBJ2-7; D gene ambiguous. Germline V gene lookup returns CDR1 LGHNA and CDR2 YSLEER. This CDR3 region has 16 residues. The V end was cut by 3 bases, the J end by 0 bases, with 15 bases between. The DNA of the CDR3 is TGCGCCAGCAGCCAGGGCCTTTTGCAGAGCTCCTACGAGCAGTACTTC. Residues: CASSQGLLQSSYEQYF.

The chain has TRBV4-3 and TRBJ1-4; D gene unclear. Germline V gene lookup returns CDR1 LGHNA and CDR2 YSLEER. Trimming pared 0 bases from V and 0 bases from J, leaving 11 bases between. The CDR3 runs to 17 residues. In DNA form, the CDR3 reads TGCGCCAGCAGCCAAGACTGGCCAGCTGCAACTAATGAAAAACTGTTTTTT. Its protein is CASSQDWPAATNEKLFF.

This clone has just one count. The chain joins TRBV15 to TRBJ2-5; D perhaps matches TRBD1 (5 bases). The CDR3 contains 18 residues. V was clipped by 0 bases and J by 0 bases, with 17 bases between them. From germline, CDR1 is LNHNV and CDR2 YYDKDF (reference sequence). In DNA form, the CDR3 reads TGTGCCACCAGCAGAGATACGCAGGGTCGGCGATACCAAGAGACCCAGTACTTC. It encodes CATSRDTQGRRYQETQYF.

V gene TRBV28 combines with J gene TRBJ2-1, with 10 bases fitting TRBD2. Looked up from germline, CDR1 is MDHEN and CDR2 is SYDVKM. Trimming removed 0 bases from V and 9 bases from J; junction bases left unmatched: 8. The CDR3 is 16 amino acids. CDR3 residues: CASSLWPSGRVVEQFF. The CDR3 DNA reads TGTGCCAGCAGTTTATGGCCTAGCGGGAGAGTAGTTGAGCAGTTCTTC.

The CDR3 DNA reads TGTGCCAGCAGGGGGACAGGGTTGATTGGCTACACCTTC. Translation gives CASRGTGLIGYTF. The V call is TRBV6-4, the J call TRBJ1-2, with 9 nucleotides matching TRBD1. Germline lookup yields CDR1 MRHNA and CDR2 SNTAGT. This CDR3 has 13 residues. The junction had 6 bases not matched to a gene; V was cut back by 6 bases and J by 7 bases.

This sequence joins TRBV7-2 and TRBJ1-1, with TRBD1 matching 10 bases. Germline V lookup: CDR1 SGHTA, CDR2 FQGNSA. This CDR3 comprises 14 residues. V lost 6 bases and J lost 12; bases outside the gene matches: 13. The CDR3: CASRDDRGRGKSFF. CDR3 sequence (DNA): TGTGCCAGCAGGGATGACAGGGGGCGCGGTAAATCTTTCTTT.

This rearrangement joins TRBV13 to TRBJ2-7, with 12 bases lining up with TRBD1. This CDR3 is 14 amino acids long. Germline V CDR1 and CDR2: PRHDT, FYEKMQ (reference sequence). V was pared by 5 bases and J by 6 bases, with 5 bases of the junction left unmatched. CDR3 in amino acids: CASSLGQGAFEQYF. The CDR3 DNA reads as TGTGCCAGCAGCCTGGGACAGGGGGCGTTCGAGCAGTACTTC. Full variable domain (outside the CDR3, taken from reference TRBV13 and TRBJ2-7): AAGVIQSPRHLIKEKRETATLKCYPIPRHDTVYWYQQGPGQDPQFLISFYEKMQSDKGSIPDRFSAQQFSDYHSELNMSSLELGDSALYFCASSLGQGAFEQYFGPGTRLTVT.

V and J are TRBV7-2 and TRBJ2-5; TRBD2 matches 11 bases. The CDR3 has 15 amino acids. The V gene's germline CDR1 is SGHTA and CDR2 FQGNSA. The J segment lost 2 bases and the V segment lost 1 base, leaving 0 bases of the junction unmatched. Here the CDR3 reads CASSLGLAGQETQYF. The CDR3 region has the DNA TGTGCCAGCAGCTTAGGACTAGCGGGGCAAGAGACCCAGTACTTC.